Each of the 24 T cell receptor beta chains below was sequenced from the same sample in a study of blood T cell repertoires in COVID-19. The protocol was immunoSEQ multiplex PCR, while the TCRdb copy is restricted to in-frame clones and leaves out a portion. The sample has 9,500 to 11,000 clones; around nine tenths are singletons. The specimen was peripheral blood. These receptors all stem from a man in his thirties or forties with active or convalescent COVID-19.

This clone was observed a single time. The junction and the germline gene differ at one end; a read error may be behind it. The V and J genes are TRBV20-1 and TRBJ1-1; D might be TRBD1 (6 bases). There are 11 residues in the CDR3. The germline V gene has CDR1 DFQATT and CDR2 SNEGSKA (reference sequence). CDR3 sequence (DNA): TGCAGTGCTAGAGGACAGGCCTGGGGGATCTTT. Residues: CSARGQAWGIF.

The chain has TRBV7-8 and TRBJ2-7, with 10 bases aligning to TRBD1. This CDR3 contains 14 residues. CDR1 is SGHVS and CDR2 is FQNEAQ in the germline V gene. V dropped 3 bases and J dropped 6; count of bases not matched to a gene: 5. CDR3 coding DNA: TGTGCCAGCAGCTTCCGGGACAGGGGAGGCGAGCAGTACTTC. Translating gives CASSFRDRGGEQYF.

This clone was observed a few times. This chain connects TRBV3-1 (or the pseudogene TRBV3-2) to TRBJ2-7; 8 bases are a match to TRBD1. There are 15 residues in the CDR3. From germline, CDR1 is LGHDT and CDR2 YNNKEL (reference sequence). Trimming removed 4 bases from V and 3 bases from J; junction bases left unmatched: 8. CDR3 in DNA: TGTGCCAGCAGCCTCCAGGGGGCGCTGAGCTACGAGCAGTACTTC. Protein product: CASSLQGALSYEQYF.

The chain is built from TRBV3-1 (or the pseudogene TRBV3-2) and TRBJ2-7, with TRBD1 identical over 8 bases. Trimming at V came to 3 bases and at J to 2 bases, leaving 9 bases not matched to a gene. CDR1 and CDR2 from the germline V gene are LGHDT and YNNKEL (reference sequence). The CDR3 is 16 residues long. CDR3 residues: CASSHRRGTGPYEQYF. The CDR3 DNA reads TGTGCCAGCAGCCATCGCCGAGGGACAGGCCCCTACGAGCAGTACTTC.

V usage is TRBV18 and J usage is TRBJ2-7, with a tentative D call TRBD1 (5 bases). Germline CDR1 and CDR2: KGHSH and LQKENI. This CDR3 contains 14 residues. Trimming took 2 bases from V and 2 from J, leaving 10 bases between them. The CDR3 DNA follows: TGTGCCAGCTCACCAGAAAGGGGTACCTACGAGCAGTACTTC. It yields the protein CASSPERGTYEQYF.

The chain has TRBV7-2 and TRBJ2-1; 10 bases are a match to TRBD2. CDR3 length: 15 residues. The germline V gene encodes CDR1 SGHTA and CDR2 FQGNSA. J lost 3 bases, V lost 7 bases, and 6 bases had no gene match. The CDR3 DNA reads TGTGCCAGCATCCAGCGGGGGGGCCGCTACAATGAGCAGTTCTTC. Its translation: CASIQRGGRYNEQFF.

The genes are TRBV6-2 or TRBV6-3 and TRBJ2-4; 9 bases match TRBD2. V trimming: 5 bases; J trimming: 0 bases; junction bases outside the gene matches: 5. Germline V gene lookup returns CDR1 MNHEY and CDR2 SVGEGT. This CDR3 is 16 amino acids long. CDR3 sequence (DNA): TGTGCCAGCAGTCTTAGCGGGGGCGTAGCCAAAAACATTCAGTACTTC. It codes for CASSLSGGVAKNIQYF.

This clone was counted once. CDR3 sequence: CASGWGTKDSTDTQYF. For the CDR3, the DNA is TGTGCTAGTGGTTGGGGGACAAAAGATAGCACAGATACGCAGTATTTT. This chain connects TRBV12-5 to TRBJ2-3; maybe TRBD1 (6 bases). The CDR3 extends over 16 amino acids. Germline-derived CDR1 and CDR2 are LGHNT and FRNRAP. V was trimmed by 4 bases and J by 0 bases, leaving 14 bases between them.

The table lists this clone with a count of one. The chain combines TRBV18 with TRBJ1-6, with TRBD1 matching 7 bases. Germline CDR1 reads KGHSH; CDR2 reads LQKENI. V lost 2 bases and J lost 8; bases outside the gene matches: 3. This CDR3 has 14 amino acids. CDR3 amino acids: CASSPTGEDSPLHF. CDR3 bases: TGTGCCAGCTCACCAACAGGGGAGGATTCACCCCTCCACTTT.

The J gene is TRBJ1-2, the V gene TRBV5-1; 10 bases match TRBD1. The CDR3 contains 14 residues. Trimming cost V 4 bases and J 3 bases; bases outside gene matches: 3. The V gene's germline CDR1 is SGHRS and CDR2 YFSETQ. The CDR3 nucleotides read TGCGCCAGCAGCAAGGACAGGGGGGACTATGGCTACACCTTC. The encoded protein is CASSKDRGDYGYTF.

This clone occurred a few times. The chain is built from TRBV6-1 and TRBJ1-1; a possible D gene is TRBD1 (5 bases). The germline V and J ends were trimmed by 0 bases and 1 base, with 12 bases remaining between them. This CDR3 spans 16 amino acids. Germline CDR1 reads MNHNS; CDR2 reads SASEGT. This CDR3 reads CASSEAAGRGNTEAFF. In nucleotides, the CDR3 is TGTGCCAGCAGTGAAGCCGCGGGGCGAGGGAACACTGAAGCTTTCTTT.

This sequence joins TRBV5-1 and TRBJ1-1, with D possibly matching TRBD1 (6 bases). CDR1 SGHRS and CDR2 YFSETQ come from the germline V gene. This CDR3 contains 13 residues. V gave up 0 bases and J gave up 4 bases, with 7 bases separating them. CDR3 region: CASSLEQGTEAFF. As DNA, the CDR3 is TGCGCCAGCAGCTTGGAACAGGGCACTGAAGCTTTCTTT.

This chain links TRBV6-5 with TRBJ1-2, with a possible D match to TRBD1 (5 bases). This CDR3 is built from 16 residues. The V gene's germline CDR1 is MNHEY and CDR2 SVGAGI. V lost 0 bases and J 4 bases, leaving 15 bases between the germline ends. The CDR3 is CASSYSGGRATYGYTF. In DNA, the CDR3 is TGTGCCAGCAGTTACTCGGGGGGGAGGGCCACCTATGGCTACACCTTC.

V is TRBV5-4 and J is TRBJ2-1; D is possibly TRBD1 (5 bases). This CDR3 region has 18 residues. The germline V and J ends were trimmed by 0 bases and 0 bases, with 16 bases remaining between them. CDR1 is SGHNT and CDR2 is YYREEE in the germline V gene (reference sequence). The CDR3 sequence: CASSLGGDRLSSYNEQFF. The CDR3 coding sequence is TGTGCCAGCAGCTTGGGAGGTGACAGACTCAGCTCCTACAATGAGCAGTTCTTC. Looking up the rest from reference TRBV5-4 and TRBJ2-1 gives the full variable domain: ETGVTQSPTHLIKTRGQQVTLRCSSQSGHNTVSWYQQALGQGPQFIFQYYREEENGRGNFPPRFSGLQFPNYSSELNVNALELDDSALYLCASSLGGDRLSSYNEQFFGPGTRLTVL.

This sequence joins TRBV6-2 or TRBV6-3 and TRBJ2-7, with D maybe TRBD2 (5 bases). The ends were cut back, 2 bases at V and 7 bases at J, with 12 bases in the middle. In germline, CDR1 is MNHEY, CDR2 SVGEGT. This CDR3 is 13 amino acids long. CDR3 bases: TGTGCCAGCAGTTACACGGGGTCGGGGGAGCAGTACGTC. Translated, it gives CASSYTGSGEQYV.

The chain couples TRBV6-4 to TRBJ2-2; 9 bases are a match to TRBD2. CDR3 size: 16 residues. V lost 4 bases to trimming and J lost 3 bases; unmatched junction nucleotides: 6. CDR1 is MRHNA, CDR2 SNTAGT, per germline. CDR3 region: CASSVAGELHTGELFF. The CDR3 DNA is TGTGCCAGCAGTGTAGCGGGGGAACTCCACACCGGGGAGCTGTTTTTT.

The CDR3 loop reads CASSSDNYYEQYF. The CDR3 DNA reads as TGTGCCAGCAGTTCGGACAACTACTACGAGCAGTACTTC. The genes are TRBV12-3 or TRBV12-4 and TRBJ2-7, with D perhaps matching TRBD1 (5 bases). The CDR3 sequence is 13 residues long. V lost 4 bases to trimming and J lost 3 bases, with 10 bases between them.

The rearrangement joins TRBV27 to TRBJ1-5, with 7 bases matching TRBD1. The CDR3 has 13 residues. J was trimmed by 4 bases and V by 5 bases; bases with no gene match: 2. Germline-derived CDR1 and CDR2 are MNHEY and SMNVEV (reference sequence). The CDR3 loop is CASSMTGNQPQHF. CDR3 bases: TGTGCCAGCAGTATGACAGGGAATCAGCCCCAGCATTTT.

The rearrangement uses TRBV2 and TRBJ2-7; D might be TRBD2 (5 bases). The ends were cut back, 5 bases at V and 6 bases at J, with 14 bases in the middle. CDR1 and CDR2 from the germline V gene are SNHLY and FYNNEI. The CDR3 sequence is 13 residues long. The CDR3: CASSKLMAGEQYF. The CDR3, as DNA: TGTGCCAGCAGTAAACTTATGGCGGGCGAGCAGTACTTC.

The table lists this clone with a count of one. The chain employs TRBV9 and TRBJ2-3; 8 bases line up with TRBD2. Germline V gene lookup returns CDR1 SGDLS and CDR2 YYNGEE. This CDR3 has 13 residues. V was clipped by 4 bases and J by 5 bases; unmatched bases: 3. The CDR3 sequence is CASSNRGGDTQYF. The CDR3 DNA reads as TGTGCCAGCAGCAACCGGGGGGGAGATACGCAGTATTTT.

The chain has TRBV9 and TRBJ2-3; 9 nucleotides agree with TRBD2. Germline CDR1 and CDR2: SGDLS and YYNGEE. The trim removed 0 bases at V and 4 bases at J, leaving 3 bases unmatched. The CDR3 runs to 15 residues. CDR3 sequence (DNA): TGTGCCAGCAGCGTAGCCCCTAGCGGGGCAGATACGCAGTATTTT. As protein: CASSVAPSGADTQYF.

The chain couples TRBV6-5 to TRBJ1-2; D ambiguous. The germline V and J ends were trimmed by 7 bases and 4 bases, with 19 bases remaining between them. The CDR3 has 15 amino acids. Germline V gene data show CDR1 as MNHEY and CDR2 as SVGAGI. CDR3 DNA sequence: TGTGCCAGCACTAGCGCCGGGCGGACCTTCTATGGCTACACCTTC. Its translation is CASTSAGRTFYGYTF.

The chain combines TRBV5-1 with TRBJ1-3; maybe TRBD1 (6 bases). V was pared by 0 bases and J by 2 bases, with 12 bases between. From germline, CDR1 is SGHRS and CDR2 YFSETQ. CDR3 length: 16 amino acids. The DNA of the CDR3 is TGCGCCAGCAGCTTGGAGGCCGGGACAACTGGAAACACCATATATTTT. It specifies CASSLEAGTTGNTIYF.

V usage is TRBV5-1 and J usage is TRBJ1-6; 7 bases match TRBD1. The germline CDR1 and CDR2 sequences are SGHRS and YFSETQ. Trimming at V came to 0 bases and at J to 11 bases, leaving 8 bases not matched to a gene. This CDR3 contains 15 residues. The CDR3 DNA follows: TGCGCCAGCAGCTTGGAGGGGGCAGGTCGAGCACCCCTCCACTTT. Translation gives CASSLEGAGRAPLHF.